These 32 T cell receptor beta chains were all obtained from the same sample, sequenced in a study of technical replicates of blood from a few donors. Sequencing was performed with immunoSEQ multiplex PCR; in TCRdb, only in-frame clones are kept and a portion is missing. The sample holds over 90,000 clones; 90% to 97% are singletons and the top ten take 0.3% to 0.45%. The material sequenced was T cells isolated from PBMCs. The receptors were sampled from a human donor in good health.

The rearrangement uses TRBV12-5 and TRBJ2-1; 8 bases map to TRBD2. Per germline, CDR1 LGHNT and CDR2 FRNRAP. There are 16 residues in the CDR3. V lost 1 base and J lost 3; bases outside the gene matches: 5. CDR3 region: CASGLDGLAIYNEQFF. CDR3 coding DNA: TGTGCTAGTGGTTTGGATGGACTAGCTATCTACAATGAGCAGTTCTTC. The variable domain in full, completed from reference TRBV12-5 and TRBJ2-1, reads DARVTQTPRHKVTEMGQEVTMRCQPILGHNTVFWYRQTMMQGLELLAYFRNRAPLDDSGMPKDRFSAEMPDATLATLKIQPSEPRDSAVYFCASGLDGLAIYNEQFFGPGTRLTVL.

This sequence joins TRBV27 and TRBJ1-1; 8 nucleotides match TRBD1. V shed 0 bases and J 7 bases; nucleotides not matched to a gene: 4. Germline V CDR1 and CDR2: MNHEY, SMNVEV (reference sequence). The CDR3 consists of 14 residues. CDR3 sequence: CASSLSRTGREAFF. The CDR3 DNA reads TGTGCCAGCAGTTTATCGAGGACAGGGCGTGAAGCTTTCTTT.

V is TRBV4-1 and J is TRBJ2-3; D is unclear. The ends were cut back, 3 bases at V and 1 base at J, with 14 bases in the middle. Germline assignment: CDR1 MGHRA and CDR2 YSYEKL. The CDR3 totals 16 residues. The CDR3 nucleotides read TGCGCCAGCAGCCAGAAGAGTCTAGATGGCACAGATACGCAGTATTTT. It yields the protein CASSQKSLDGTDTQYF.

This clone was counted a single time. This chain links TRBV4-2 with TRBJ2-1; TRBD2 matches at 12 bases. V shed 0 bases, J shed 8 bases, and the junction held 8 bases outside the gene matches. The CDR3 sequence is 17 residues long. The germline CDR1 and CDR2 sequences are LGHNA and YNFKEQ. The CDR3 protein is CASSQDFPTSGRYEQFF. CDR3 DNA: TGTGCCAGCAGCCAAGATTTTCCAACTAGCGGGAGGTATGAGCAGTTCTTC.

This CDR3 reads CATSQQGEDYGYTF. CDR3 DNA: TGTGCCACCAGCCAACAGGGTGAGGACTATGGCTACACCTTC. The J gene is TRBJ1-2, the V gene TRBV15, with D perhaps matching TRBD1 (6 bases). The CDR3 is 14 amino acids. Per germline, CDR1 LNHNV and CDR2 YYDKDF (reference sequence). Trimming shortened V by 5 bases and J by 3 bases, and 13 bases separated the two germline ends.

CDR3 DNA: TGTGCCAGCAGTTTACTTCCAACCGGGACAGGGGTTCAGCCCCAGCATTTT. Amino acids: CASSLLPTGTGVQPQHF. The chain has TRBV28 and TRBJ1-5, with 10 bases lining up with TRBD1. Trimming cost V 2 bases and J 6 bases; bases outside gene matches: 10. The CDR3 length is 17 residues. In germline, CDR1 is MDHEN, CDR2 SYDVKM.

The rearrangement joins TRBV30 to TRBJ1-2; the match to TRBD1 covers 11 bases. V lost 8 bases, J lost 5 bases, and 7 bases stayed unmatched. Germline CDR1 and CDR2: GTSNPN and SVGIG (reference sequence). This CDR3 contains 13 residues. In DNA, the CDR3 is TGTGCCGGTTTCGGGACAGGGGGATATGGCTACACCTTC. Encoded protein: CAGFGTGGYGYTF.

This chain links TRBV25-1 with TRBJ2-2; a weak D match, TRBD1 (6 bases). This CDR3 is built from 17 residues. The V end was cut by 4 bases, the J end by 1 base, with 16 bases between. Germline-derived CDR1 and CDR2 are MGHDK and SYGVNS. In DNA form, the CDR3 reads TGTGCCAGCAGTGGGAGATCCGGGACACTGAACACCGGGGAGCTGTTTTTT. The encoded protein is CASSGRSGTLNTGELFF.

This sequence joins TRBV6-4 and TRBJ2-2; D is possibly TRBD1 (6 bases). The germline CDR1 and CDR2 sequences are MRHNA and SNTAGT. The CDR3 extends over 16 amino acids. V was trimmed by 7 bases and J by 4 bases, leaving 19 bases between them. The CDR3 sequence: CASNRVQRLCTGELFF. The CDR3 bases are TGTGCCAGCAACAGGGTACAGAGGCTATGCACCGGGGAGCTGTTTTTT.

As concerns this clone: At the DNA level, this CDR3 is encoded by other sequences in the same sample as well. CDR3 sequence: CASSQGDVSGSGYEQYF. The CDR3 region has the DNA TGCGCCAGCAGCCAAGGAGATGTTAGCGGGAGCGGATACGAGCAGTACTTC. The chain combines TRBV4-1 with TRBJ2-7; 9 nucleotides align to TRBD2. With 1 base clipped from V and 4 bases from J, the junction kept 11 bases outside the gene matches. CDR3 length: 17 amino acids. The germline gives CDR1 MGHRA, CDR2 YSYEKL.

J is TRBJ2-7 and V is TRBV7-5; TRBD1 was called by the table and not checked on the DNA. TRBV7-5 is deemed a pseudogene. The CDR3 sequence is 14 residues long. CDR3 loop: CARSMTGGEYEQYF. Written as DNA, the CDR3 is TGTGCCAGAAGTATGACAGGGGGGGAATACGAGCAGTACTTC.

V and J are TRBV28 and TRBJ2-7, with D possibly being TRBD1 (6 bases). The CDR3 totals 13 residues. The V gene lost 6 bases and the J gene lost 3 bases, with 12 bases spanning the gap. Germline-derived CDR1 and CDR2 are MDHEN and SYDVKM. Here the CDR3 reads CASRTGNNYEQYF. The CDR3 region has the DNA TGTGCCAGCAGAACAGGGAATAACTACGAGCAGTACTTC.

V usage is TRBV28 and J usage is TRBJ2-2; D uncertain. V was shortened by 6 bases and J by 4 bases, with 9 bases between the two germline ends. Germline CDR1 MDHEN, CDR2 SYDVKM. The CDR3 has 13 amino acids. The CDR3 DNA follows: TGTGCCAGCAGAGCCCAACTCACCGGGGAGCTGTTTTTT. This sequence encodes CASRAQLTGELFF. The full variable domain, in which reference TRBV28 and TRBJ2-2 provide the parts outside the CDR3, is DVKVTQSSRYLVKRTGEKVFLECVQDMDHENMFWYRQDPGLGLRLIYFSYDVKMKEKGDIPEGYSVSREKKERFSLILESASTNQTSMYLCASRAQLTGELFFGEGSRLTVL.

The chain links TRBV10-3 to TRBJ2-7, with 7 bases fitting TRBD1. The CDR3 spans 14 residues. Germline trimming cut 4 bases from V and 9 bases from J; bases unmatched to any gene: 12. Germline-derived CDR1 and CDR2 are ENHRY and SYGVKD. CDR3 residues: CAISVGQAGPGQYF. The CDR3 region has the DNA TGTGCCATCAGTGTAGGACAGGCGGGCCCAGGGCAGTACTTC.

CDR3 sequence reads: CASSLLGMGEQYF. The CDR3 nucleotides read TGCGCCAGCAGCTTGCTAGGAATGGGCGAGCAGTACTTC. This sequence joins TRBV5-1 and TRBJ2-7; D unresolved. V lost 1 base to trimming and J lost 6 bases, with 11 bases between them. Germline CDR1 is SGHRS and CDR2 is YFSETQ. The CDR3 contains 13 residues.

The V and J genes are TRBV19 and TRBJ1-2; no clear D. In germline, CDR1 is LNHDA, CDR2 SQIVND (reference sequence). This CDR3 comprises 14 residues. V lost 10 bases to trimming and J lost 1 base, with 16 bases between them. CDR3 loop: CATLGGFGNYGYTF. The CDR3 region has the DNA TGTGCCACCTTGGGAGGGTTCGGTAACTATGGCTACACCTTC.

The genes are TRBV9 and TRBJ2-7; TRBD1 might be the D (6 bases). The CDR3 loop spans 16 amino acids. Trimming pared 2 bases from V and 5 bases from J, leaving 20 bases between. CDR1 SGDLS and CDR2 YYNGEE come from the germline V gene. The CDR3 loop reads CASSVGAGRGSNEQYF. CDR3 in DNA: TGTGCCAGCAGCGTCGGTGCCGGCAGGGGATCCAACGAGCAGTACTTC.

The rearrangement links TRBV20-1 to TRBJ1-1; TRBD1 might be the D (5 bases). The CDR3 is 11 residues long. V was shortened by 5 bases and J by 8 bases, with 12 bases between the two germline ends. Germline assignment: CDR1 DFQATT and CDR2 SNEGSKA (reference sequence). Written as DNA, the CDR3 is TGCAGTGCTGCCCTAGACAGCGAAGCTTTCTTT. Its translation is CSAALDSEAFF.

The V gene is TRBV6-1, the J gene TRBJ1-1; TRBD1 is a possible D gene (6 bases). CDR3 length: 13 amino acids. V shed 8 bases and J shed 0 bases, with 10 bases lying between them. CDR1 MNHNS and CDR2 SASEGT come from the germline V gene. Here the CDR3 DNA reads TGTGCCAGCCTTCGGACAGTGAACACTGAAGCTTTCTTT. Amino acid sequence: CASLRTVNTEAFF.

The gene calls are TRBV5-1 and TRBJ1-1; no firm D call. V dropped 4 bases and J dropped 3 bases, with 16 bases sitting between them. CDR1 SGHRS and CDR2 YFSETQ come from the germline V gene. The CDR3 totals 15 residues. CDR3 bases: TGCGCCAGCAGCCCTTCGTCCCGGCGGGACACTGAAGCTTTCTTT. Residues: CASSPSSRRDTEAFF.

The chain links TRBV7-3 to TRBJ2-3; D might be TRBD1 (6 bases). V lost 0 bases, J lost 0 bases, and 7 bases lay in between. This CDR3 is built from 15 residues. The germline CDR1 and CDR2 sequences are SGHTA and FQGTGA. CDR3 residues: CASSLTQGSTDTQYF. The CDR3 DNA sequence: TGTGCCAGCAGCTTAACGCAGGGGAGCACAGATACGCAGTATTTT.

This clone appeared once. V is TRBV28 and J is TRBJ2-3; 11 bases map to TRBD1. The CDR3 runs 17 residues. Germline V CDR1 and CDR2: MDHEN, SYDVKM. The ends lost 6 bases at V and 5 bases at J; junction bases unmatched: 13. CDR3 DNA sequence: TGTGCCAGCAGCCTTACTAGGACAGGGGGCGTACAAGATACGCAGTATTTT. Encoded protein: CASSLTRTGGVQDTQYF.

The chain has TRBV9 and TRBJ2-1, with D perhaps matching TRBD1 (6 bases). This CDR3 is built from 15 residues. Germline V CDR1 and CDR2: SGDLS, YYNGEE. The V and J ends lost 0 bases and 8 bases respectively, with 15 bases between them. The CDR3 coding sequence is TGTGCCAGCAGCGTAGACGGGACAAAGAGGGATGAGCAGTTCTTC. Translating gives CASSVDGTKRDEQFF.

The chain joins TRBV6-6 to TRBJ1-1, with D maybe TRBD1 (5 bases). V shed 5 bases and J shed 11 bases, with 12 bases lying between them. In germline, CDR1 is MNHNY, CDR2 SVGAGI (reference sequence). The CDR3 covers 11 residues. The CDR3 loop is CASSSGRGAFF. As DNA, the CDR3 is TGTGCCAGCAGTAGCGGCCGGGGGGCTTTCTTT.

This chain uses TRBV10-3 with TRBJ2-7, with D possibly matching TRBD2 (6 bases). Germline V gene sequence: CDR1 ENHRY, CDR2 SYGVKD. The CDR3 spans 13 residues. Between the trimmed V and J ends, which lost 10 bases and 5 bases, there was a span of 18 bases. The CDR3 region has the DNA TGTGCCACCACGGGCGGGGAGAGGGACGAGCAGTACTTC. Translation: CATTGGERDEQYF.

V gene TRBV6-5 combines with J gene TRBJ2-3, with a possible D match to TRBD2 (5 bases). The CDR3 sequence is 15 residues long. Between the trimmed V and J ends, which lost 1 base and 1 base, there was a span of 9 bases. Germline V gene lookup returns CDR1 MNHEY and CDR2 SVGAGI. The CDR3: CASSYYSSRTDTQYF. Written as DNA, the CDR3 is TGTGCCAGCAGTTACTATTCTAGCCGCACAGATACGCAGTATTTT.

The chain uses TRBV29-1 and TRBJ1-1, with TRBD1 as a possible D gene (5 bases). Germline V CDR1 and CDR2: SQVTM, ANQGSEA. The CDR3 has 13 residues. V lost 7 bases to trimming and J lost 1 base, with 13 bases between them. DNA of the CDR3: TGCAGCGGCTCGGTGGGGGGGAACACTGAAGCTTTCTTT. Protein product: CSGSVGGNTEAFF.

J is TRBJ1-1 and V is TRBV11-2; D gene uncertain. CDR1 and CDR2 (germline): SGHAT, FQNNGV. V was cut by 3 bases and J by 10 bases, with 9 bases left in between. The CDR3 runs to 11 residues. CDR3 region: CASSLGSLAFF. The DNA for the CDR3 is TGTGCCAGCAGCTTGGGGAGTCTAGCTTTCTTT. Variable domain in full (rest from reference TRBV11-2 and TRBJ1-1): EAGVAQSPRYKIIEKRQSVAFWCNPISGHATLYWYQQILGQGPKLLIQFQNNGVVDDSQLPKDRFSAERLKGVDSTLKIQPAKLEDSAVYLCASSLGSLAFFGQGTRLTVV.

The count of this clone is one. The chain recombines TRBV4-3 with TRBJ2-7, with D perhaps TRBD2 (5 bases). The CDR3 is made up of 15 amino acids. The V end lost 3 bases, the J end lost 3 bases, and 15 bases lay between the germline ends. The V gene's germline CDR1 is LGHNA and CDR2 YSLEER. CDR3 loop: CASSQDVAKDYEQYF. For the CDR3, the DNA is TGCGCCAGCAGCCAGGATGTAGCGAAAGACTACGAGCAGTACTTC.

This chain connects TRBV7-2 to TRBJ1-1, with a tentative D call TRBD1 (5 bases). Germline assignment: CDR1 SGHTA and CDR2 FQGNSA. V dropped 2 bases and J dropped 4 bases, with 14 bases sitting between them. This CDR3 comprises 15 residues. CDR3 sequence reads: CASSLNPPGFTEAFF. The CDR3 bases are TGTGCCAGCAGCTTAAACCCCCCAGGGTTCACTGAAGCTTTCTTT.

The rearrangement links TRBV7-9 to TRBJ2-7; D is perhaps TRBD1 (6 bases). With 5 bases removed from V and 1 base from J, the gap between germline ends came to 12 bases. This CDR3 comprises 14 residues. Germline V gene sequence: CDR1 SEHNR, CDR2 FQNEAQ (reference sequence). The chain's CDR3 is CASSGTGQSYEQYF. The CDR3 DNA reads TGTGCCAGCAGCGGAACAGGGCAATCCTACGAGCAGTACTTC.

The genes are TRBV9 and TRBJ1-4; TRBD1 might be the D (5 bases). The length of the CDR3 is 15 residues. Germline V CDR1 and CDR2: SGDLS, YYNGEE. The V end was cut by 6 bases, the J end by 6 bases, with 18 bases between. The CDR3 coding sequence is TGTGCCAGCACCCTAGGGGAGGGCCCAGATGAAAAACTGTTTTTT. This gives the protein CASTLGEGPDEKLFF.